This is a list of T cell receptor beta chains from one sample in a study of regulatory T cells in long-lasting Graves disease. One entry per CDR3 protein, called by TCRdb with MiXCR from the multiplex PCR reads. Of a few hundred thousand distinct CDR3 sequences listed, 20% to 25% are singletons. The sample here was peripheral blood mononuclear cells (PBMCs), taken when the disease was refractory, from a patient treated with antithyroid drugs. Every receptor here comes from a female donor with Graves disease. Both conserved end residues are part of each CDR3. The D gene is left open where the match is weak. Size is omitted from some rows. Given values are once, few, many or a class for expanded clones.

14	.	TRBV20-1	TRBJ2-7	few	CSADKPGTLYEQYF	TGCAGTGCTGACAAGCCCGGGACCTTATACGAGCAGTACTTC
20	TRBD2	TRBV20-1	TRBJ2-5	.	CSAAGTAGLAGTWTKETQYF	TGCAGTGCAGCCGGGACAGCCGGACTAGCGGGAACTTGGACCAAAGAGACCCAGTACTTC
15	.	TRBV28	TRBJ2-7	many	CASSLDRMNSYEQYF	TGTGCCAGCAGCCTGGACAGAATGAACTCCTACGAGCAGTACTTC
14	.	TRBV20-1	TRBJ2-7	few	CSASPQGRSYEQYF	TGCAGTGCTTCCCCCCAGGGGCGCTCCTACGAGCAGTACTTC
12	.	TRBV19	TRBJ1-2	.	CASNGQNYGYTF	TGTGCCAGTAACGGGCAGAACTATGGCTACACCTTC
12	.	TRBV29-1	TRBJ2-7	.	CSVGTSTYEQYF	TGCAGCGTTGGGACGTCTACCTACGAGCAGTACTTC
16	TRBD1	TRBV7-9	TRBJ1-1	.	CASSFNNPGGNTEAFF	TGTGCCAGCAGCTTCAATAACCCAGGGGGCAACACTGAAGCCTTCTTT
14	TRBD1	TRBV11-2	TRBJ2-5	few	CASSQDSDRTPQYF	TGCGCCAGCAGCCAAGATTCGGACAGGACACCCCAGTACTTC
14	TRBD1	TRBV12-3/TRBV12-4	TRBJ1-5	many	CASRTGGSNQPQHF	TGTGCCAGCAGGACAGGGGGTAGCAATCAGCCCCAGCATTTT
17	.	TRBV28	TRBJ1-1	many	CASITSVWGLLGTEAFF	TGTGCCAGCATAACCTCCGTCTGGGGGCTCCTGGGGACTGAAGCTTTCTTT
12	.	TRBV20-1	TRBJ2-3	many	CSASHPADTQYF	TGCAGTGCTAGTCATCCCGCAGATACGCAGTATTTT
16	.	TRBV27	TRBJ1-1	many	CASSYDPADRGTEAFF	TGTGCCAGCAGTTACGACCCCGCCGACAGAGGCACTGAAGCTTTCTTT
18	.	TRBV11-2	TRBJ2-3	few	CASSLSSWTKTSTDTQYF	TGTGCCAGCAGCTTAAGCTCCTGGACTAAGACTAGCACAGATACGCAGTATTTT
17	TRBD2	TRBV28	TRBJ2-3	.	CASTELSSGRSTDTQYF	TGTGCCAGCACCGAACTTTCTAGCGGGAGGAGCACAGATACGCAGTATTTT
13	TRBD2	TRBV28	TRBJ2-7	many	CASSGSGRVEQYF	TGTGCCAGCAGTGGTAGCGGGAGAGTCGAGCAGTACTTC
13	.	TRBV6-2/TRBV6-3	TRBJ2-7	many	CASSFSPQNEQYF	TGTGCCAGCAGTTTCAGCCCACAGAACGAGCAGTACTTC
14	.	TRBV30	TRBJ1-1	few	CAWSSGVGNTEAFF	TGTGCCTGGAGCTCCGGGGTAGGGAACACTGAAGCTTTCTTT
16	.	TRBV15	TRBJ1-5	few	CATSLTRGYSNQPQHF	TGTGCCACCAGCCTAACTCGGGGCTATAGCAATCAGCCCCAGCATTTT
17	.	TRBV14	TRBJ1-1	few	CASSQVGAFRENTEAFF	TGTGCCAGCAGCCAAGTGGGGGCATTCAGGGAGAACACTGAAGCTTTCTTT
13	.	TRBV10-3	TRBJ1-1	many	CAISKTENTEAFF	TGTGCCATCAGTAAGACAGAAAACACTGAAGCTTTCTTT
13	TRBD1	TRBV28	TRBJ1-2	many	CASEDRAAYGYTF	TGTGCCAGCGAAGACAGGGCTGCATATGGCTACACCTTC
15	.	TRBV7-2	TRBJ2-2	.	CASSLQRGNTGELFF	TGTGCCAGCAGCCTACAGAGAGGAAACACCGGGGAGCTGTTTTTT
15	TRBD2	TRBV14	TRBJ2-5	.	CASSQHSGAQETQYF	TGTGCCAGCAGCCAACACAGCGGGGCCCAAGAGACCCAGTACTTC
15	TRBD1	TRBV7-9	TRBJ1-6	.	CASSWTGGLASPLHF	TGTGCCAGCAGCTGGACAGGGGGCTTAGCATCACCCCTCCACTTT
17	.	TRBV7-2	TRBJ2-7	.	CASSLGWYRQASYEQYF	TGTGCCAGCAGCTTAGGGTGGTACCGGCAGGCCTCCTACGAGCAGTACTTC
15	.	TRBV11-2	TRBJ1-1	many	CASSRFGTVDTEAFF	TGTGCCAGCAGTCGTTTTGGGACCGTTGACACTGAAGCTTTCTTT
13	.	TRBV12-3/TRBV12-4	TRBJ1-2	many	CASSFAGSYGYTF	TGTGCCAGCAGTTTTGCCGGAAGCTATGGCTACACCTTC
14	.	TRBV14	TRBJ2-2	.	CASNQTRNTGELFF	TGTGCCAGCAACCAAACCCGGAACACCGGGGAGCTGTTTTTT
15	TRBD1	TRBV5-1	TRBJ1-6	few	CASSLTGQERSPLHF	TGCGCCAGCAGCCTCACTGGACAGGAGAGGTCACCCCTCCACTTT
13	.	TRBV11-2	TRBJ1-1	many	CASSLDWESEAFF	TGTGCCAGCAGCTTAGACTGGGAATCTGAAGCTTTCTTT